These T cell receptor beta chains were read from a single sample in a study of T cell clonotyping in hematopoietic cell transplantation. Sequencing used immunoSEQ multiplex PCR; TCRdb keeps in-frame clones, though not all of them. In the table there are over 35,000 clones, approximately 89% of which are singletons. The sample consisted of peripheral blood mononuclear cells. The receptor set was obtained from a middle-aged woman in good health. Some clones in this sample may be carry-over from other donors' samples. Each CDR3 is given with its conserved first and last residue. D genes are given only for firm matches. Clone size is not always given. Where it is, it says once, few, many or a class for expanded clones.

CASKTGVGNQPQHF	TGTGCCAGCAAGACAGGGGTCGGAAATCAGCCCCAGCATTTT	TRBJ1-5	TRBD1	few	TRBV6-6
CASSGGTSGNEQFF	TGTGCCAGTAGTGGCGGGACTAGCGGCAATGAGCAGTTCTTC	TRBJ2-1	TRBD2	NA	TRBV19
CASSAGERDLSLSYPGELFF	TGCGCCAGCAGCGCCGGGGAGCGGGATTTGTCCCTTTCGTATCCCGGGGAGCTGTTTTTT	TRBJ2-2	TRBD2	NA	TRBV4-3
CASSPLRADTQYF	TGTGCCAGCAGCCCCCTCCGAGCGGATACGCAGTATTTT	TRBJ2-3	NA	NA	TRBV7-8
CASDGSAGANNEQFF	TGTGCCAGCGACGGGTCGGCGGGAGCGAACAATGAGCAGTTCTTC	TRBJ2-1	TRBD2	NA	TRBV28
CASSQGRVNEKLFF	TGTGCCAGCAGCCAAGGTAGAGTCAATGAAAAACTGTTTTTT	TRBJ1-4	NA	NA	TRBV14
CASTRPGRGTQYF	TGTGCCAGCACTCGGCCGGGCCGTGGTACGCAGTATTTT	TRBJ2-3	NA	NA	TRBV28
CASSQDWGINYGYTF	TGCGCCAGCAGCCAAGATTGGGGGATTAACTATGGCTACACCTTC	TRBJ1-2	NA	NA	TRBV4-1
CASSFLAGGADTQYF	TGTGCCAGCAGCTTCCTAGCGGGAGGGGCGGATACGCAGTATTTT	TRBJ2-3	TRBD2	once	TRBV7-2
CASSLGLAGEVTGELFF	TGTGCCAGCAGCTTAGGCCTAGCGGGAGAAGTCACCGGGGAGCTGTTTTTT	TRBJ2-2	TRBD2	NA	TRBV11-1
CASIPGGLVGELFF	TGTGCCAGCATCCCTGGGGGGCTTGTCGGGGAGCTGTTTTTT	TRBJ2-2	NA	NA	TRBV28
CASSLALGNYEQYF	TGTGCCAGCAGCTTAGCGCTAGGAAACTACGAGCAGTACTTC	TRBJ2-7	NA	NA	TRBV7-2
CASSARTGDLNTEAFF	TGTGCCAGCTCAGCCCGGACAGGGGATTTGAACACTGAAGCTTTCTTT	TRBJ1-1	TRBD1	NA	TRBV18
CASSISPDSEAFF	TGTGCCAGCTCTATCTCTCCCGACAGTGAAGCTTTCTTT	TRBJ1-1	NA	NA	TRBV6-6
CASGSAYEQYF	TGTGCCAGCGGCTCGGCCTACGAGCAGTACTTC	TRBJ2-7	NA	NA	TRBV7-2
CASKGGGSGTEQYF	TGTGCCAGCAAAGGGGGGGGGTCGGGGACCGAGCAGTACTTC	TRBJ2-7	NA	NA	TRBV25-1
CASSEWGGTDTEAFF	TGTGCCAGCAGTGAATGGGGAGGGACTGACACTGAAGCTTTCTTT	TRBJ1-1	NA	once	TRBV25-1
CASSHGGSGQPQHF	TGCGCCAGCAGCCACGGGGGTTCGGGTCAGCCCCAGCATTTT	TRBJ1-5	NA	NA	TRBV4-3
CSPRLRNTIYF	TGCAGCCCCCGTTTGAGAAACACCATATATTTT	TRBJ1-3	NA	NA	TRBV29-1
CASSTGTEGEAFF	TGTGCCAGCAGCACCGGGACAGAAGGTGAAGCTTTCTTT	TRBJ1-1	TRBD1	NA	TRBV28
CASSARGPGNIQYF	TGTGCCAGCAGCGCCAGGGGGCCCGGAAACATTCAGTACTTC	TRBJ2-4	TRBD1	NA	TRBV7-2
CASGSAYNEQFF	TGTGCCAGCGGAAGCGCCTACAATGAGCAGTTCTTC	TRBJ2-1	NA	NA	TRBV6-6